This TCR beta chain was sequenced in a study of T-cell reconstitution after alpha-beta-depleted transplantation in children. Germline V gene lookup returns CDR1 SGHRS and CDR2 YFSETQ. With 3 bases clipped from V and 3 bases from J, the junction kept 11 bases outside the gene matches. The CDR3 contains 17 residues. For TCRbeta, the library was prepared with unique molecular identifiers. TCRdb reprocessed the PCR reads with MiXCR, giving one entry per CDR3 protein. The repertoire consists of 330,000 or so distinct CDR3 sequences, with approximately 10% occurring once and the leading ten covering around 2.5%. This clonotype has only a few counts.

The receptor was isolated from a human donor who donated a stem cell graft to a child with acute lymphoblastic leukemia. The sample was PBMCs from the stem cell graft donor, taken from the stem cell graft. The chain combines TRBV5-1 with TRBJ2-7; 11 positions match TRBD1. In DNA, the CDR3 is TGCGCCAGCAGCTACTATCGCTCCGGGACAGGGGGCTACGAGCAGTACTTC. The encoded protein is CASSYYRSGTGGYEQYF. Variable domain in full (rest from reference TRBV5-1 and TRBJ2-7): KAGVTQTPRYLIKTRGQQVTLSCSPISGHRSVSWYQQTPGQGLQFLFEYFSETQRNKGNFPGRFSGRQFSNSRSEMNVSTLELGDSALYLCASSYYRSGTGGYEQYFGPGTRLTVT.